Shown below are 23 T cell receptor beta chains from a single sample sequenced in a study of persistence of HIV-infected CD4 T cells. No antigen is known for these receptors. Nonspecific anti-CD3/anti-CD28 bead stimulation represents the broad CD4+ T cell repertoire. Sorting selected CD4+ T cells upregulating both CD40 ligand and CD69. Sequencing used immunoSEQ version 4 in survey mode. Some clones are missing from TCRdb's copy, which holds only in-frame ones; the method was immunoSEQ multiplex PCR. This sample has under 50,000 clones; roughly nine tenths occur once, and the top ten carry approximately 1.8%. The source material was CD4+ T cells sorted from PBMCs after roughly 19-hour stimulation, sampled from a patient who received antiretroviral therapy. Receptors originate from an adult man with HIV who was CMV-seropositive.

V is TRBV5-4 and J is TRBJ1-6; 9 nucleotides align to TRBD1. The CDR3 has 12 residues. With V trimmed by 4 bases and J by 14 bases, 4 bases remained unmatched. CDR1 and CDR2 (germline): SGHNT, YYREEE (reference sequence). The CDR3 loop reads CASSPGTGSLHF. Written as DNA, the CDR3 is TGTGCCAGCAGCCCGGGGACAGGGTCCCTCCACTTT.

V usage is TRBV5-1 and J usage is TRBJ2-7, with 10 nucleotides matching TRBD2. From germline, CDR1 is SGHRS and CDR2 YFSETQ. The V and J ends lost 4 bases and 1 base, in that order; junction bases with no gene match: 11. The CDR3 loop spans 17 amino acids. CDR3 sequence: CASSLGGSGGSSYEQYF. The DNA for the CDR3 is TGCGCCAGCAGCCTCGGGGGTAGCGGGGGGTCGTCCTACGAGCAGTACTTC.

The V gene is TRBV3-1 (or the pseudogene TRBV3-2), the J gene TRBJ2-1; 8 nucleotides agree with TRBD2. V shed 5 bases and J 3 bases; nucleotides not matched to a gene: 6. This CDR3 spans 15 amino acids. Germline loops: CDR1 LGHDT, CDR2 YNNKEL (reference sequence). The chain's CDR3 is CASSWSGGHYNEQFF. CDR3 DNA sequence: TGTGCCAGCAGCTGGAGCGGGGGCCACTACAATGAGCAGTTCTTC.

The CDR3 loop reads CSVSRDRGTDTQYF. The DNA of the CDR3 is TGCAGCGTGTCTAGGGACAGAGGGACAGATACGCAGTATTTT. The V and J genes are TRBV29-1 and TRBJ2-3; 7 bases match TRBD1. The CDR3 loop spans 14 amino acids. J was trimmed by 3 bases and V by 6 bases; bases with no gene match: 9. Germline values: CDR1 SQVTM, CDR2 ANQGSEA.

The CDR3 loop reads CASSQDRRDFYGYTF. Here the CDR3 DNA reads TGCGCCAGCAGCCAAGATCGCCGGGATTTCTATGGCTACACCTTC. This rearrangement joins TRBV4-1 to TRBJ1-2; D is unresolved. The CDR3 spans 15 residues. Germline CDR1 is MGHRA and CDR2 is YSYEKL. The germline V and J ends were trimmed by 0 bases and 4 bases, with 12 bases remaining between them.

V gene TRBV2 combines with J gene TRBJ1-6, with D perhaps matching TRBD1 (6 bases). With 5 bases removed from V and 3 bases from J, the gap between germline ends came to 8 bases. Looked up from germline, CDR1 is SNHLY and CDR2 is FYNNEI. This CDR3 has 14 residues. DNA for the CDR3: TGTGCCAGCAGTACAGGGATCTATAATTCACCCCTCCACTTT. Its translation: CASSTGIYNSPLHF.

CDR3 residues: CASSLSPKETQYF. DNA for the CDR3: TGCGCCAGCAGCTTAAGCCCCAAGGAGACCCAGTACTTC. This chain links TRBV5-1 with TRBJ2-5; D unclear. The CDR3 sequence is 13 residues long. V was pared by 2 bases and J by 5 bases, with 10 bases between. Germline V gene sequence: CDR1 SGHRS, CDR2 YFSETQ.

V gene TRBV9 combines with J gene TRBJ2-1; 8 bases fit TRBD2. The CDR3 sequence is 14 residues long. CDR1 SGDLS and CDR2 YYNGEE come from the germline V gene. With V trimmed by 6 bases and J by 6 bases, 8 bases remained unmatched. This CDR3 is CASTGGTSGNEQFF. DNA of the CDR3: TGTGCCAGCACCGGAGGGACTAGTGGCAATGAGCAGTTCTTC.

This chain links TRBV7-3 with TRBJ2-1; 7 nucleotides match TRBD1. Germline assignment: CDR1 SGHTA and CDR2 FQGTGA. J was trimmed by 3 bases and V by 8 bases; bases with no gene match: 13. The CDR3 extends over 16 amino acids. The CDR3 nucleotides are TGTGCCAGCGGTCTCCAAAAGACAGGGATCTACAATGAGCAGTTCTTC. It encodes CASGLQKTGIYNEQFF.

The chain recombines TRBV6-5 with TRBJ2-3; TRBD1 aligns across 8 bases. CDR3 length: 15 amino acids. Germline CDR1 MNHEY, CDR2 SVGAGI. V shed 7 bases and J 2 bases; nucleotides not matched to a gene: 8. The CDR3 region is CASNAVQGVTDTQYF. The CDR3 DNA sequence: TGTGCCAGCAATGCAGTACAGGGGGTCACAGATACGCAGTATTTT.

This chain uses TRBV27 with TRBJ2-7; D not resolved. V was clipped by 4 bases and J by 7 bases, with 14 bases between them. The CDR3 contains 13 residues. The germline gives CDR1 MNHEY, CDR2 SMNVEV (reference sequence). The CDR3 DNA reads TGTGCCAGCAGTTGGCAGACGAATTCGGAGCAGTACTTC. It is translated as CASSWQTNSEQYF.

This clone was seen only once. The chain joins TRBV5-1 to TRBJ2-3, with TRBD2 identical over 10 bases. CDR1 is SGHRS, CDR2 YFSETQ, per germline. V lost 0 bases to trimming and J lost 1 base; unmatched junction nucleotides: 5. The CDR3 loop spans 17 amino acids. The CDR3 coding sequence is TGCGCCAGCAGCTTGGCCACCGGGACTAGCGGCACAGATACGCAGTATTTT. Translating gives CASSLATGTSGTDTQYF.

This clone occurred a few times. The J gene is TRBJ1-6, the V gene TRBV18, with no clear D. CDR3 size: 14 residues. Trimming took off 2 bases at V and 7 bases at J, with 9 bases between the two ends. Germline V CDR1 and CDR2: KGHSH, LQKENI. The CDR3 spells CASSPNPGNSPLHF. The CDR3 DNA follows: TGTGCCAGCTCACCAAACCCCGGGAATTCACCCCTCCACTTT.

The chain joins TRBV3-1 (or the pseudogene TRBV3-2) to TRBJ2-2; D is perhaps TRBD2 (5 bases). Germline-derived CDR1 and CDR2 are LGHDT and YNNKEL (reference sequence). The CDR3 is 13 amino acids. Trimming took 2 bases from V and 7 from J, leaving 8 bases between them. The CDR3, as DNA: TGTGCCAGCAGCCAATTGGGAGTCGGGGAGCTGTTTTTT. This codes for CASSQLGVGELFF.

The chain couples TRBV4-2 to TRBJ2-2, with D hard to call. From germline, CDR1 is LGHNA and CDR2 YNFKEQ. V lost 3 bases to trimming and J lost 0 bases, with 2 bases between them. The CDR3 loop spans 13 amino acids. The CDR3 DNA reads TGTGCCAGCAGCCAGACGAACACCGGGGAGCTGTTTTTT. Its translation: CASSQTNTGELFF.

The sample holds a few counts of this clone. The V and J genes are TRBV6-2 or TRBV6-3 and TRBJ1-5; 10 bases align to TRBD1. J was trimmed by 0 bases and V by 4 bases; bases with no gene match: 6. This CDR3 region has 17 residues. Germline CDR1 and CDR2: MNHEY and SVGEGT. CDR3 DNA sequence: TGTGCCAGCAGTTTACGGACAGGGGGAGGTAGCAATCAGCCCCAGCATTTT. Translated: CASSLRTGGGSNQPQHF.

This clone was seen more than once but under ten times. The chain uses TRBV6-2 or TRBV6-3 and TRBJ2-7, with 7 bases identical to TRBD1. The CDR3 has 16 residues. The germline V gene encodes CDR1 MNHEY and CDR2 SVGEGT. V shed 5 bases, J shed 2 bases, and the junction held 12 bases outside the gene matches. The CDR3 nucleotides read TGTGCCAGCAGTAGATCCCCGGGACAGAATACCTACGAGCAGTACTTC. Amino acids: CASSRSPGQNTYEQYF.

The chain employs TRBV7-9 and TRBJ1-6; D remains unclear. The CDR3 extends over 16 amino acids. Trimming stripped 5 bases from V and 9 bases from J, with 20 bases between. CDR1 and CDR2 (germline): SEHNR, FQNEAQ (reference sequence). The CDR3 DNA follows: TGTGCCAGCAGCCCCTCATGGTTTGAGGGTGGTTCACCCCTCCACTTT. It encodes CASSPSWFEGGSPLHF.

The CDR3 DNA is TGTGCCAGCAGCTCCTACCCGGGACTAACCACAGATACGCAGTATTTT. It yields the protein CASSSYPGLTTDTQYF. This chain uses TRBV3-1 (or the pseudogene TRBV3-2) with TRBJ2-3; 7 bases are a match to TRBD2. The ends lost 5 bases at V and 2 bases at J; junction bases unmatched: 10. This CDR3 contains 16 residues. The germline gives CDR1 LGHDT, CDR2 YNNKEL (reference sequence).

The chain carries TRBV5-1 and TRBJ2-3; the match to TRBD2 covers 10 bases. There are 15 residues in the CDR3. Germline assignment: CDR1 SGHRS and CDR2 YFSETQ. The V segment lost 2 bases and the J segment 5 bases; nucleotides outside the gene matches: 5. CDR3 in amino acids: CASSLSGGAGDTQYF. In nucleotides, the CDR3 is TGCGCCAGCAGCTTAAGCGGGGGGGCCGGAGATACGCAGTATTTT. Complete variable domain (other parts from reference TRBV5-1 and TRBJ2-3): KAGVTQTPRYLIKTRGQQVTLSCSPISGHRSVSWYQQTPGQGLQFLFEYFSETQRNKGNFPGRFSGRQFSNSRSEMNVSTLELGDSALYLCASSLSGGAGDTQYFGPGTRLTVL.

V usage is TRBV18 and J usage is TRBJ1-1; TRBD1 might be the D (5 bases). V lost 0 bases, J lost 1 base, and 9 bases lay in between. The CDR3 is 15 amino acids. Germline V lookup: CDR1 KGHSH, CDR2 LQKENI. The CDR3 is CASSPPNQGNTEAFF. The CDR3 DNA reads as TGTGCCAGCTCACCACCAAACCAGGGGAACACTGAAGCTTTCTTT.

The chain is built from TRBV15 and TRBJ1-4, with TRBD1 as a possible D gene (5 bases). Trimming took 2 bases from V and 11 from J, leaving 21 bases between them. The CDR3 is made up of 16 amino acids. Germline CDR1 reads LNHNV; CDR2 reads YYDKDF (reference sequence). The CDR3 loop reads CATSRPIGDSGGKLFF. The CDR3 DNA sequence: TGTGCCACCAGCAGACCTATAGGGGACTCCGGTGGGAAACTGTTTTTT.

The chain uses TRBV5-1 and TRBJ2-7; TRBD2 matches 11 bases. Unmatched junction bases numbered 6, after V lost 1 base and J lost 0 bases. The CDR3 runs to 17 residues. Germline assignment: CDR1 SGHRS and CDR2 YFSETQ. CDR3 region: CASSLSPSGGPSYEQYF. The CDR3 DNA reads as TGCGCCAGCAGCTTGAGTCCTAGCGGGGGGCCCTCCTACGAGCAGTACTTC.